This entry features one TCR beta chain sequence. These data belong to a study of T cell responses to AZD1222 COVID-19 vaccine. After removal of 3 bases from V and 1 base from J, the junction contained 4 bases not matched to a gene. Per the germline V gene, CDR1 is SNHLY and CDR2 is FYNNEI. The CDR3 extends over 15 amino acids. Using immunoSEQ multiplex PCR, the repertoire was profiled, and TCRdb retains in-frame clones only, with some absent. Altogether 150,000 or so clones are present, about 88% being singletons, with the ten largest covering about 4.7%. This receptor was taken from an adult in good health. Here the sequenced sample was peripheral blood, taken on day 0 of AZD1222 vaccination. This chain uses TRBV2 with TRBJ2-3; 7 nucleotides agree with TRBD2. This CDR3 reads CASSDALAGTDTQYF. CDR3 coding DNA: TGTGCCAGCAGTGACGCCCTAGCGGGCACAGATACGCAGTATTTT. The full variable domain, its missing parts supplied by reference TRBV2 and TRBJ2-3, is EPEVTQTPSHQVTQMGQEVILRCVPISNHLYFYWYRQILGQKVEFLVSFYNNEISEKSEIFDDQFSVERPDGSNFTLKIRSTKLEDSAMYFCASSDALAGTDTQYFGPGTRLTVL.